One and the same sample provided the 12 T cell receptor beta chains below, sequenced in a study of T cell responses to AZD1222 COVID-19 vaccine (dated by TCRdb to about 2021). The library was prepared using the immunoSEQ multiplex PCR assay. The table comes from immuneACCESS by way of TCRdb, which keeps in-frame sequences with V and J called. Part of the clones is missing from these tables; in studies checked, under half for an unresolved V gene and the rest for unknown reasons. The sample has about 120,000 clones on record, 91% of them singletons. 4% to 5% of the sample comes from the top ten. Sample time point, as interpreted from the label and publication: baseline before first vaccination. Sequencing used peripheral blood, obtained on day 0 of AZD1222 vaccination. The receptors shown here come from an adult in good health.

The chain carries TRBV3-1 (or the pseudogene TRBV3-2) and TRBJ2-5, with 14 bases matching TRBD2. The length of the CDR3 is 19 residues. Germline trimming cut 3 bases from V and 0 bases from J; bases unmatched to any gene: 9. Germline assignment: CDR1 LGHDT and CDR2 YNNKEL (reference sequence). In DNA, the CDR3 is TGTGCCAGCAGCCATCCCGGACTAGCGGGGGGCGCCTACCAAGAGACCCAGTACTTC. Its translation is CASSHPGLAGGAYQETQYF.

This chain uses TRBV15 with TRBJ2-7; 7 nucleotides agree with TRBD1. Germline CDR1 reads LNHNV; CDR2 reads YYDKDF (reference sequence). V dropped 4 bases and J dropped 1; count of bases not matched to a gene: 4. This CDR3 is 14 amino acids long. For the CDR3, the DNA is TGTGCCACCAGCACGGGACAGAATTCCTACGAGCAGTACTTC. This translates into CATSTGQNSYEQYF.

The genes are TRBV6-1 and TRBJ1-1; D unresolved. Trimming removed 3 bases from V and 1 base from J, with 9 bases in between. Germline V gives CDR1 MNHNS, CDR2 SASEGT. This CDR3 spans 14 amino acids. The CDR3 sequence: CASSDPGRNTEAFF. The CDR3 region has the DNA TGTGCCAGCAGTGACCCGGGGAGGAACACTGAAGCTTTCTTT.

This chain connects TRBV6-5 to TRBJ1-5; weak D call: TRBD1 (6 bases). The CDR3 sequence is 16 residues long. Germline-derived CDR1 and CDR2 are MNHEY and SVGAGI. V was cut by 3 bases and J by 6 bases, with 18 bases left in between. The CDR3 protein is CASSYQELGATQPQHF. DNA of the CDR3: TGTGCCAGCAGTTATCAAGAGCTGGGGGCGACTCAGCCCCAGCATTTT.

The V call is TRBV11-2, the J call TRBJ1-2; D gene unclear. The CDR3 has 13 amino acids. The V gene's germline CDR1 is SGHAT and CDR2 FQNNGV. Trimming took off 1 base at V and 8 bases at J, with 11 bases between the two ends. CDR3 coding DNA: TGTGCCAGCAGCTTAGTACGAGGAGGGGGCTACACCTTC. As protein: CASSLVRGGGYTF.

The chain couples TRBV6-5 to TRBJ1-5; no clear D gene. Trimming took off 6 bases at V and 4 bases at J, with 10 bases between the two ends. Germline V CDR1 and CDR2: MNHEY, SVGAGI. The CDR3 has 13 amino acids. Written as DNA, the CDR3 is TGTGCCAGCAGCGAGCCTTTTAATCAGCCCCAGCATTTT. It translates to CASSEPFNQPQHF.

The chain recombines TRBV9 with TRBJ2-2; 8 nucleotides match TRBD1. This CDR3 has 16 amino acids. With 4 bases clipped from V and 7 bases from J, the junction kept 12 bases outside the gene matches. From germline, CDR1 is SGDLS and CDR2 YYNGEE. The CDR3 nucleotides read TGTGCCAGCAGCTGGACAGGGCGAGTGGAGGACGGGGAGCTGTTTTTT. This sequence encodes CASSWTGRVEDGELFF.

This sequence joins TRBV5-8 and TRBJ2-1, with D hard to call. Between the trimmed V and J ends, which lost 0 bases and 5 bases, there was a span of 3 bases. This CDR3 region has 12 residues. CDR1 and CDR2 (germline): SGHTS, YDEGEE. This CDR3 reads CASSLVHNEQFF. The CDR3 coding sequence is TGTGCCAGCAGCTTGGTCCACAATGAGCAGTTCTTC.

This rearrangement joins TRBV5-4 to TRBJ2-1, with D perhaps matching TRBD1 or TRBD2 (6 bases each). Trimming shortened V by 6 bases and J by 5 bases, and 18 bases separated the two germline ends. Germline values: CDR1 SGHNT, CDR2 YYREEE (reference sequence). This CDR3 contains 15 residues. Here the CDR3 reads CASNLGGLQNNEQFF. The CDR3 nucleotides are TGTGCCAGCAACTTAGGGGGACTGCAGAACAATGAGCAGTTCTTC.

This clone was observed a few times. The rearrangement joins TRBV27 to TRBJ1-2; D might be TRBD1 (5 bases). CDR3 length: 13 residues. The V gene lost 2 bases and the J gene lost 6 bases, with 10 bases spanning the gap. Germline V gene sequence: CDR1 MNHEY, CDR2 SMNVEV (reference sequence). In DNA form, the CDR3 reads TGTGCCAGCAGTTTAAGGGGTGTCGATGGCTACACCTTC. Encoded protein: CASSLRGVDGYTF.

This clone was seen a few times. The chain couples TRBV6-1 to TRBJ1-5; D is ambiguous. The germline gives CDR1 MNHNS, CDR2 SASEGT. The CDR3 has 14 amino acids. V was trimmed by 1 base and J by 3 bases, leaving 7 bases between them. This CDR3 is CASSEGLNNQPQHF. For the CDR3, the DNA is TGTGCCAGCAGTGAAGGACTCAACAATCAGCCCCAGCATTTT.

The chain joins TRBV12-3 or TRBV12-4 to TRBJ2-1; TRBD2 is a possible D gene (6 bases). V was cut by 7 bases and J by 9 bases, with 10 bases left in between. This CDR3 contains 11 residues. CDR3 in DNA: TGTGCCAGCATCGGGAGTGTTGAGCAGTTCTTC. Translating it yields CASIGSVEQFF.